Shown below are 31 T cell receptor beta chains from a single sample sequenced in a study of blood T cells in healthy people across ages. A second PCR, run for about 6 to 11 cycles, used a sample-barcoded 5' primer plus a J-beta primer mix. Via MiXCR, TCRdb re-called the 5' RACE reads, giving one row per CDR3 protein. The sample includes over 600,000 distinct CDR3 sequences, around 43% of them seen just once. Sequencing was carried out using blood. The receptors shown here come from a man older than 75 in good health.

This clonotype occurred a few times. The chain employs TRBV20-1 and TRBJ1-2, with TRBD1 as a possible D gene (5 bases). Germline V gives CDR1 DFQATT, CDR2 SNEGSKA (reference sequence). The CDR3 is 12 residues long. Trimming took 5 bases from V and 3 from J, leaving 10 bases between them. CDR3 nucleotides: TGCAGTGCTGCCCGGGGGGACTATGGCTACACCTTC. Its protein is CSAARGDYGYTF.

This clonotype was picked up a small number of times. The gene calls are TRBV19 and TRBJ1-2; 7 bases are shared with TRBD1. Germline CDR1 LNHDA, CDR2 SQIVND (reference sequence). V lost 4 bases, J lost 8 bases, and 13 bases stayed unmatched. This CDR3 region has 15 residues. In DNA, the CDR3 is TGTGCCAGTAGTACACCGGGACAGCAATGGAGGGGCTACACCTTC. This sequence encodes CASSTPGQQWRGYTF.

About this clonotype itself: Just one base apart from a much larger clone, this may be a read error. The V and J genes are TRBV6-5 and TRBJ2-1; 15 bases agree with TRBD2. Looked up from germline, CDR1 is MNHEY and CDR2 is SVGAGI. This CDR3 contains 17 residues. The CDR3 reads CVSSYSRTSGRGVEQFF. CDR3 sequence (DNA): TGTGTCAGCAGTTACAGTCGGACTAGCGGGAGGGGTGTTGAGCAGTTCTTC.

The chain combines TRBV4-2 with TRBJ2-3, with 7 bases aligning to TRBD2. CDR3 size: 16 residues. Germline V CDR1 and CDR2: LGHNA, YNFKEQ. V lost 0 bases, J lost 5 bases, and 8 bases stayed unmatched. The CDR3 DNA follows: TGTGCCAGCAGCCAAGATAGTCGGGAGGATGGAGATACGCAGTATTTT. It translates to CASSQDSREDGDTQYF.

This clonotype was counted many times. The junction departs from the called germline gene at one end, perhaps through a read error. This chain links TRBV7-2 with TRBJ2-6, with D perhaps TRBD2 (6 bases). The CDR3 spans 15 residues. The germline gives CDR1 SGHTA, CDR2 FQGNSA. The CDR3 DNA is TGTGCCAGCAGTTTAGGAGGGACTGGGGCCAACGTCCTGACTTTC. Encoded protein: CASSLGGTGANVLTF.

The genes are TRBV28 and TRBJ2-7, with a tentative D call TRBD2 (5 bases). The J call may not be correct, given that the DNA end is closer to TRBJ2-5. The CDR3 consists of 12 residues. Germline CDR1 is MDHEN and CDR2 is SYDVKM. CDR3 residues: CASRGGPQTQYF. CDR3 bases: TGTGCCAGCAGAGGCGGGCCACAGACCCAGTACTTC.

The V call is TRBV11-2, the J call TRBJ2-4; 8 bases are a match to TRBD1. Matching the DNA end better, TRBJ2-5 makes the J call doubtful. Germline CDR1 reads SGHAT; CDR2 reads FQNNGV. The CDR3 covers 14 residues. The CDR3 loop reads CASSHTTGGETQYF. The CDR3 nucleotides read TGTGCCAGCAGCCACACCACAGGGGGAGAGACCCAGTACTTC.

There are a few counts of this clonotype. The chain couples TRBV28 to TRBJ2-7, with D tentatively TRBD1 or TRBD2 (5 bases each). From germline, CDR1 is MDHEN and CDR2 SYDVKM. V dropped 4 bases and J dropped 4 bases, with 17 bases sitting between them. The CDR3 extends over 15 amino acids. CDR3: CASSSGTNALYEQYF. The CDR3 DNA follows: TGTGCCAGCAGTTCCGGGACCAACGCCCTTTACGAGCAGTACTTC.

The CDR3 DNA sequence: TGTGCCAGCAGCCAGCGCGGGGTGGCGGGAGATGGTGAGACCCAGTTCTTC. Translated: CASSQRGVAGDGETQFF. The V call is TRBV7-2, the J call TRBJ2-1; 7 nucleotides align to TRBD2. The CDR3 has 17 residues. The trim removed 5 bases at V and 13 bases at J, leaving 23 bases unmatched. Germline values: CDR1 SGHTA, CDR2 FQGNSA.

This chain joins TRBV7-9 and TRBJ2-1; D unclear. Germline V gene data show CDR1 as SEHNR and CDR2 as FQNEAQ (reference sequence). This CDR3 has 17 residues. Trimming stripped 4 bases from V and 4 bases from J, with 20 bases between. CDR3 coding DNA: TGTGCCAGCAGCTACCCAAAGAGCAGGTATTTTTACAATGAGCAGTTCTTC. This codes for CASSYPKSRYFYNEQFF.

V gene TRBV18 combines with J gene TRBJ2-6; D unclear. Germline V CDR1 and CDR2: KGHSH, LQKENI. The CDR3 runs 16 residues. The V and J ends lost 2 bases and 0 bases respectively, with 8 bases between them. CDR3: CASSPSWGSGANVLTF. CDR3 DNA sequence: TGTGCCAGCTCACCATCATGGGGCTCTGGGGCCAACGTCCTGACTTTC.

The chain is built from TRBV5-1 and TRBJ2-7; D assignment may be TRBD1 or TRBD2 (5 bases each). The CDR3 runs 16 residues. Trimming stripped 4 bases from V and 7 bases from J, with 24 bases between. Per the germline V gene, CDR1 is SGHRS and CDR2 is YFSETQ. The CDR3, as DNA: TGCGCCAGCAGCCTGGGGACGACAGTCTCCTACAATGAGCAGTACTTC. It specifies CASSLGTTVSYNEQYF.

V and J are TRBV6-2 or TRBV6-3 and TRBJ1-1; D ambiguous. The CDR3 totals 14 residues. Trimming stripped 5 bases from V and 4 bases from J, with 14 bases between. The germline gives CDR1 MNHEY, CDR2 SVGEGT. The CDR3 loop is CASSREGFGTEAFF. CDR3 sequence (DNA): TGTGCCAGCAGTCGGGAAGGTTTTGGCACTGAAGCTTTCTTT.

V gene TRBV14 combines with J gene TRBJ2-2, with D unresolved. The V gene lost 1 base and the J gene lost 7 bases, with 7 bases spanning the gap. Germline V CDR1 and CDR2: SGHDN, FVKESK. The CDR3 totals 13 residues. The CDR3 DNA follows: TGTGCCAGCAGCCAAGTCCGAGGCGGGGAGCTGTTTTTT. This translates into CASSQVRGGELFF.

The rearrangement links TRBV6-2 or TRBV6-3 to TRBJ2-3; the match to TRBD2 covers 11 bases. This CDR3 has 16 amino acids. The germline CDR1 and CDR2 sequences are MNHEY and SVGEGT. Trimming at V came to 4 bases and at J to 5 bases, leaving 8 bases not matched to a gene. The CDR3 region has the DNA TGTGCCAGCAGTTCGACCCCACTAGCGGGAGAAGATACGCAGTATTTT. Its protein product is CASSSTPLAGEDTQYF.

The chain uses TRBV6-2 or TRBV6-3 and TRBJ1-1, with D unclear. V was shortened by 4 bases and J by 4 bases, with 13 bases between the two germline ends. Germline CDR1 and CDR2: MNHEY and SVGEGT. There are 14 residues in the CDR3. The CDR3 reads CASSSRTVGTEAFF. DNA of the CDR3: TGTGCCAGCAGTTCCCGGACGGTGGGCACTGAAGCTTTCTTT.

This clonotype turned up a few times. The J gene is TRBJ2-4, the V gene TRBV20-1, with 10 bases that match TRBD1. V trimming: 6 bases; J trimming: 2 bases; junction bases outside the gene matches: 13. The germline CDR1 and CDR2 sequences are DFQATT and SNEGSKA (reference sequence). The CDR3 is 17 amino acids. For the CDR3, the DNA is TGCAGTGCGCCGGAGACAGGGGGCCGCATAACCAAAAACATTCAGTACTTC. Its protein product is CSAPETGGRITKNIQYF.

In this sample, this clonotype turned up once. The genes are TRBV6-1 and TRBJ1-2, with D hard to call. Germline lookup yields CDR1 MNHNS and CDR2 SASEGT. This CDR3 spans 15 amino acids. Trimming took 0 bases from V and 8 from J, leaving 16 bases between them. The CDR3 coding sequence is TGTGCCAGCAGTGAAGCGCTTCTTGGAGGAACGGGCTACACCTTC. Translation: CASSEALLGGTGYTF.

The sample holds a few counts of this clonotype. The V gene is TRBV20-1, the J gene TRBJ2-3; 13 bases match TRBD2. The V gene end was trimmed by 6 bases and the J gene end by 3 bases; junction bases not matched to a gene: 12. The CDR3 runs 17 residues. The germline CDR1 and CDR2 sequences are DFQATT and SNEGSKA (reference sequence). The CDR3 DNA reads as TGCAGTGCCATAGCAACGGGACTAGCGGGATCTACAGATACGCAGTATTTT. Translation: CSAIATGLAGSTDTQYF.

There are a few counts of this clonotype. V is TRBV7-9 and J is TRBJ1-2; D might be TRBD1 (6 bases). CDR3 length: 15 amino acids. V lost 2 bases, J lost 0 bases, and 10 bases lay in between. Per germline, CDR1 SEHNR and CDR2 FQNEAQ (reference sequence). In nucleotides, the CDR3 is TGTGCCAGCAGCTTAAGTACAGGGTCTAACTATGGCTACACCTTC. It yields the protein CASSLSTGSNYGYTF.

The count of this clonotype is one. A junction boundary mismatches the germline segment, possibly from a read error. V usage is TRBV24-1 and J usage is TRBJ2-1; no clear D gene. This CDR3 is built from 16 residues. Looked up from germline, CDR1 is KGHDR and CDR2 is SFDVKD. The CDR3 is CATSDPNPISYDEQFF. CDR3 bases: TGTGCCACCAGTGACCCGAATCCAATTTCCTACGATGAGCAGTTCTTC.

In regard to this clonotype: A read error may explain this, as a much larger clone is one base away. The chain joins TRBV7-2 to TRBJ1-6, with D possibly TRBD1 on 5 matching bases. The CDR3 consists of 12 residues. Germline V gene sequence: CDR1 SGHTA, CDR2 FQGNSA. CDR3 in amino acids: CVSSFDSPTLHF. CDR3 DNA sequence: TGTGTCAGCAGCTTCGACAGCCCCACCCTCCACTTT.

The CDR3, as DNA: TGCAGCGGGACGACAGGGGGGGTATATTTCTTT. Protein sequence: CSGTTGGVYFF. The V gene is TRBV29-1, the J gene TRBJ1-1; 9 bases are a match to TRBD1. V shed 7 bases and J 13 bases; nucleotides not matched to a gene: 10. The CDR3 contains 11 residues. The germline CDR1 and CDR2 sequences are SQVTM and ANQGSEA. Full variable domain (missing parts from reference TRBV29-1 and TRBJ1-1): SAVISQKPSRDICQRGTSLTIQCQVDSQVTMMFWYRQQPGQSLTLIATANQGSEATYESGFVIDKFPISRPNLTFSTLTVSNMSPEDSSIYLCSGTTGGVYFFGQGTRLTVV.

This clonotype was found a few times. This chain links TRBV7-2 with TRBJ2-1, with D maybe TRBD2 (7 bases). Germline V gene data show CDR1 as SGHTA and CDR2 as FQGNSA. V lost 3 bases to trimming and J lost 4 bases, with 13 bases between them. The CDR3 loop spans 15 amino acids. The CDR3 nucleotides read TGTGCCAGCAGCTTCAGTCGGGGGGCGTACAATGAGCAGTTCTTC. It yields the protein CASSFSRGAYNEQFF. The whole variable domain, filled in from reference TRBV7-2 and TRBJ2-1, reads GAGVSQSPSNKVTEKGKDVELRCDPISGHTALYWYRQSLGQGLEFLIYFQGNSAPDKSGLPSDRFSAERTGGSVSTLTIQRTQQEDSAVYLCASSFSRGAYNEQFFGPGTRLTVL.

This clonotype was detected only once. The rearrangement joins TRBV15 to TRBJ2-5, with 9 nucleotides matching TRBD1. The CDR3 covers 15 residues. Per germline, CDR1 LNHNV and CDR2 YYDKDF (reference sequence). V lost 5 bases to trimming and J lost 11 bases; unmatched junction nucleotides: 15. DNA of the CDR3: TGTGCCACCAGCCCTCGGACAGGGGCAAGCAATGAGCAGTACTTC. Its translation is CATSPRTGASNEQYF.

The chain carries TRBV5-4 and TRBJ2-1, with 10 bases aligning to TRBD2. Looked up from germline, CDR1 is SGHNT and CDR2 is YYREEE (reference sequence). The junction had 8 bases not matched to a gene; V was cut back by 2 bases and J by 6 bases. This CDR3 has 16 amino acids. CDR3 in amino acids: CASSFPTSGVGNEQFF. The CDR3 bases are TGTGCCAGCAGCTTCCCAACTAGCGGGGTGGGCAATGAGCAGTTCTTC. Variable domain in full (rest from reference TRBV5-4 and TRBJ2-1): ETGVTQSPTHLIKTRGQQVTLRCSSQSGHNTVSWYQQALGQGPQFIFQYYREEENGRGNFPPRFSGLQFPNYSSELNVNALELDDSALYLCASSFPTSGVGNEQFFGPGTRLTVL.

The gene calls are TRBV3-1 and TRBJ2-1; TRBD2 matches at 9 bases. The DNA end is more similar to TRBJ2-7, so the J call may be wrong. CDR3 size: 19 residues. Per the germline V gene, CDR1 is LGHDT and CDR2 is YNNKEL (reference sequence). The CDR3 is CASSQGLPAGGPTYNEQYF. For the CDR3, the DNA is TGTGCCAGCAGCCAAGGTCTCCCAGCGGGGGGACCGACCTACAATGAGCAGTACTTC.

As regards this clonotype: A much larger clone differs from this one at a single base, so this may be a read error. The CDR3 coding sequence is TGTGCCAGCAGTGACGCGGGGGCGTCTTCAATCCAGTACTTC. Its translation is CASSDAGASSIQYF. The chain is built from TRBV6-2 or TRBV6-3 and TRBJ2-7, with a possible D match to TRBD2 (7 bases). Germline lookup yields CDR1 MNHEY and CDR2 SVGEGT. The germline V and J ends were trimmed by 5 bases and 10 bases, with 21 bases remaining between them. This CDR3 is built from 14 residues.

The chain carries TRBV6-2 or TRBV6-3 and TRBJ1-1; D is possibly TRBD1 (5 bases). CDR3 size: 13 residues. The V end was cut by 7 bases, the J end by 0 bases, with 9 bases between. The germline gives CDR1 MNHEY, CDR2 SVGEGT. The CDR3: CASKRQMNTEAFF. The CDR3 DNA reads TGTGCCAGCAAAAGACAGATGAACACTGAAGCTTTCTTT.

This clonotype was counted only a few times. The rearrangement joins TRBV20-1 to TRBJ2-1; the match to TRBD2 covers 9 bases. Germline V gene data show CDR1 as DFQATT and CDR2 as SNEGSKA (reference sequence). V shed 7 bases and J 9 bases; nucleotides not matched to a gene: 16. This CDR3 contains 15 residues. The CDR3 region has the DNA TGCAGTGATTCATTGATGGCGGGAGGGGTACGTGAGCAGTTCTTC. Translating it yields CSDSLMAGGVREQFF.

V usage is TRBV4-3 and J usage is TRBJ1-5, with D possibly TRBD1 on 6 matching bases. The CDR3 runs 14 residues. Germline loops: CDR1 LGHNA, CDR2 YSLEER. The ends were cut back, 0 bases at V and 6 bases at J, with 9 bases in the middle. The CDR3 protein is CASSQDRGGQPQHF. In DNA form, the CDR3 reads TGCGCCAGCAGCCAAGACAGGGGAGGTCAGCCCCAGCATTTT.